This T cell receptor (beta chain) comes out of a study of graft-versus-host responses after intestinal transplantation. Study-wide background: Recipients across the board were started on anti-thymocyte globulin induction, then kept on tacrolimus and steroids for about 3 years.

Method: immunoSEQ multiplex PCR; TCRdb's copy keeps in-frame clones and lacks some. The sample shows around 93,000 clones, over 80% of them seen only once. Worth noting for this clone: What it binds is unknown.

Whole-study results and caveats: The presence of high graft-versus-host to host-versus-graft clonal ratios in allografts characterized patients with graft-donor T cell macrochimerism.

The CDR3 is 12 residues long. In germline, CDR1 is SGHDT, CDR2 YYEEEE. Trimming took off 6 bases at V and 6 bases at J, with 12 bases between the two ends. Sample: unstimulated CD8+ T cells sorted from spleen or lymph node cells, taken before intestinal transplant. The clonotype was recovered from a human donor who received an intestinal transplant. This chain uses TRBV5-6 with TRBJ1-2; possibly TRBD1 for D (6 bases). CDR3 sequence reads: CASMRGTNGYTF. The DNA for the CDR3 is TGTGCCAGCATGAGGGGGACGAATGGCTACACCTTC.